A single sample gave rise to the 9 T cell receptor beta chains below, sequenced in a study of vaccination effects on CD4 cells after COVID-19. CD4+ T cells specific for antigen were expanded with viral peptide pools by the ViraFEST assay before sequencing. Upon completion of around eleven days in culture, CD4+ T cells were isolated. The person's infection with SARS-CoV-2, confirmed by PCR, took place between March and December 2020. Profiled with immunoSEQ multiplex PCR; TCRdb holds only in-frame clones, not every one. The sample lists some 40,000 clones, 55% to 75% occurring once. Their recognized antigens are unknown. The sequencing used CD4+ T cells from PBMCs cultured with HCoV-NL63 spike peptides, collected before COVID-19 vaccination. The receptors were sampled from a human donor who had a prior SARS-CoV-2 infection.

The chain carries TRBV7-9 and TRBJ2-5; unclear D gene. Trimming took 3 bases from V and 3 from J, leaving 5 bases between them. Germline assignment: CDR1 SEHNR and CDR2 FQNEAQ (reference sequence). This CDR3 is 12 amino acids long. The CDR3 spells CASSFKEETQYF. CDR3 nucleotides: TGTGCCAGCAGCTTCAAAGAAGAGACCCAGTACTTC.

The chain uses TRBV27 and TRBJ1-1, with TRBD1 matching over 8 bases. Unmatched junction bases numbered 7, after V lost 2 bases and J lost 11 bases. CDR3 length: 13 amino acids. Looked up from germline, CDR1 is MNHEY and CDR2 is SMNVEV (reference sequence). In nucleotides, the CDR3 is TGTGCCAGCAGTTTAAACGGACAGGGTTGGGCTTTCTTT. Protein: CASSLNGQGWAFF.

V gene TRBV19 combines with J gene TRBJ1-1; D is uncertain. CDR1 is LNHDA, CDR2 SQIVND, per germline (reference sequence). This CDR3 has 13 amino acids. V gave up 1 base and J gave up 6 bases, with 9 bases separating them. CDR3 sequence reads: CASSIGREAEAFF. The CDR3 DNA sequence: TGTGCCAGTAGTATAGGAAGGGAAGCTGAAGCTTTCTTT. Variable domain in full (rest from reference TRBV19 and TRBJ1-1): DGGITQSPKYLFRKEGQNVTLSCEQNLNHDAMYWYRQDPGQGLRLIYYSQIVNDFQKGDIAEGYSVSREKKESFPLTVTSAQKNPTAFYLCASSIGREAEAFFGQGTRLTVV.

The genes are TRBV6-2 or TRBV6-3 and TRBJ2-1; D not resolved. V was trimmed by 0 bases and J by 10 bases, leaving 16 bases between them. CDR1 MNHEY and CDR2 SVGEGT come from the germline V gene. There are 15 residues in the CDR3. The CDR3 DNA sequence: TGTGCCAGCAGTTACTCGATTCTTTGGAGCCCCGAGCAGTTCTTC. It specifies CASSYSILWSPEQFF.

The chain joins TRBV4-3 to TRBJ1-3; 9 nucleotides line up with TRBD1. Trimming at V came to 0 bases and at J to 0 bases, leaving 9 bases not matched to a gene. This CDR3 is 19 amino acids long. Germline V gene sequence: CDR1 LGHNA, CDR2 YSLEER. Here the CDR3 reads CASSQDPAGQGSSGNTIYF. CDR3 sequence (DNA): TGCGCCAGCAGCCAAGATCCGGCCGGACAGGGGAGCTCTGGAAACACCATATATTTT.

V usage is TRBV5-1 and J usage is TRBJ2-5; D remains unclear. The CDR3 is made up of 12 amino acids. V was clipped by 0 bases and J by 2 bases, with 2 bases between them. Germline assignment: CDR1 SGHRS and CDR2 YFSETQ. This CDR3 is CASSLGQETQYF. The CDR3 DNA is TGCGCCAGCAGCTTGGGACAAGAGACCCAGTACTTC.

The chain is built from TRBV30 and TRBJ2-5, with 9 bases fitting TRBD1. The CDR3 is 15 amino acids. J lost 9 bases, V lost 0 bases, and 11 bases had no gene match. Germline CDR1 and CDR2: GTSNPN and SVGIG (reference sequence). The CDR3 DNA reads TGTGCCTGGAGTGTACGAGGAGACAGGACAGGGGCCCAGTACTTC. It specifies CAWSVRGDRTGAQYF.

The gene calls are TRBV11-3 and TRBJ1-1, with 10 bases identical to TRBD1. V shed 5 bases and J 0 bases; nucleotides not matched to a gene: 9. Germline assignment: CDR1 SGHNT and CDR2 YENEEA. The CDR3 loop spans 17 amino acids. The CDR3 sequence: CASSPGQGRPMNTEAFF. DNA of the CDR3: TGTGCCAGCAGCCCGGGACAGGGGAGACCCATGAACACTGAAGCTTTCTTT.

The chain employs TRBV4-2 and TRBJ2-1; tentative D call: TRBD2 (6 bases). The V end lost 0 bases, the J end lost 3 bases, and 12 bases lay between the germline ends. Germline assignment: CDR1 LGHNA and CDR2 YNFKEQ. There are 16 residues in the CDR3. The CDR3 nucleotides read TGTGCCAGCAGCCAAGATTGGTTGGGGGGCTACAATGAGCAGTTCTTC. Protein: CASSQDWLGGYNEQFF.